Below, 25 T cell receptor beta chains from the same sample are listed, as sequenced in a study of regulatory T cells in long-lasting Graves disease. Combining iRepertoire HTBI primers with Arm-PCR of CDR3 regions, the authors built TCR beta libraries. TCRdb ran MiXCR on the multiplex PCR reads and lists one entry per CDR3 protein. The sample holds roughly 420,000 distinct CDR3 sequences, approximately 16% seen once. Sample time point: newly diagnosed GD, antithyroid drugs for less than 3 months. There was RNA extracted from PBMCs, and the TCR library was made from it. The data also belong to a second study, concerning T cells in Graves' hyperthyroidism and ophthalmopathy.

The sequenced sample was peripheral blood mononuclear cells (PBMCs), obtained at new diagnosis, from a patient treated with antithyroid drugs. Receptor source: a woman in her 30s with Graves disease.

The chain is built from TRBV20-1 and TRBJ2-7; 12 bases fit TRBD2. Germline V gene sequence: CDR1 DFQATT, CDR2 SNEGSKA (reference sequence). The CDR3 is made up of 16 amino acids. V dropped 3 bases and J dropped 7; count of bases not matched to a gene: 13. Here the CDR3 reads CSASDPGLAGLNEQYF. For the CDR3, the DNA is TGCAGTGCTAGCGATCCGGGACTAGCGGGCCTCAATGAGCAGTACTTC.

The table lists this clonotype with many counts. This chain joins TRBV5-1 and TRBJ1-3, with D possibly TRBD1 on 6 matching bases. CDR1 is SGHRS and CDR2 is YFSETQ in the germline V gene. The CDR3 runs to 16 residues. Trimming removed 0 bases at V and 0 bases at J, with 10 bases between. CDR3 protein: CASSLAGGYSGNTIYF. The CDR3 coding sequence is TGCGCCAGCAGCTTGGCCGGGGGCTACTCTGGAAACACCATATATTTT. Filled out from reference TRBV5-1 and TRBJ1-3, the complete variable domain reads KAGVTQTPRYLIKTRGQQVTLSCSPISGHRSVSWYQQTPGQGLQFLFEYFSETQRNKGNFPGRFSGRQFSNSRSEMNVSTLELGDSALYLCASSLAGGYSGNTIYFGEGSWLTVV.

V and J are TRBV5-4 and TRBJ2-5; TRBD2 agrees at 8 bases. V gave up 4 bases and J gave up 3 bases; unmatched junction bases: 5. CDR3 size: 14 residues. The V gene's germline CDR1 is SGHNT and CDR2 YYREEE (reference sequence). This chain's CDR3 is CASSLQLAEETQYF. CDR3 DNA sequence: TGTGCCAGCAGCCTACAACTAGCGGAAGAGACCCAGTACTTC.

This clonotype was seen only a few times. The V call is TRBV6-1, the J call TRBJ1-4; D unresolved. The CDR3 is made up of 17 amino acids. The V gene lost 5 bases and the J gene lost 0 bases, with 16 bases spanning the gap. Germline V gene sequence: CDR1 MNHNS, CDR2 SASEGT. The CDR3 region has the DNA TGTGCCAGCAGTCTCCGTCTTACAGCCACAACTAATGAAAAACTGTTTTTT. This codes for CASSLRLTATTNEKLFF.

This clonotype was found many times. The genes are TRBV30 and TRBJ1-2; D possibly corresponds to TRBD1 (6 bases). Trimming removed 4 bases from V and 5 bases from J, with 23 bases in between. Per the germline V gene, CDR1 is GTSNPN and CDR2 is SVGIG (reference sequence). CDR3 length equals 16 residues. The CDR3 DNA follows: TGTGCCTGGACCCCGACAGGACTGATTCGCCTTTATGGCTACACCTTC. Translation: CAWTPTGLIRLYGYTF.

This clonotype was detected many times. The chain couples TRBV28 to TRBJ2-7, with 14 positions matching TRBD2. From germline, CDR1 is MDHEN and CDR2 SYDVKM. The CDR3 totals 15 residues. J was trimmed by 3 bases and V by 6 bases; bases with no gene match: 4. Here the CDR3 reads CASRRGLAGDYEQYF. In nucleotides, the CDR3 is TGTGCCAGCAGGCGGGGACTAGCGGGGGACTACGAGCAGTACTTC.

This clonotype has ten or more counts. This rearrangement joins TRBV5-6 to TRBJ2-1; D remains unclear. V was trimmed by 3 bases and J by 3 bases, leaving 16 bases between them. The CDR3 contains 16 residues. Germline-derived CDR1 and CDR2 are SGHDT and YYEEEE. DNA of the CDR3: TGTGCCAGCAGCTCAAAGATACCATATGGCTACAATGAGCAGTTCTTC. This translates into CASSSKIPYGYNEQFF.

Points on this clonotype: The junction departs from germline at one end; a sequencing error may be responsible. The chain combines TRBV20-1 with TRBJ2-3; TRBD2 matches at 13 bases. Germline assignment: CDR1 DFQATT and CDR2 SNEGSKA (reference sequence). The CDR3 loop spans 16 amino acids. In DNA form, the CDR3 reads TGCAGTGCCAGAGCCGGGACTAGCGGGACCACAGATACGCAGTATTTT. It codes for CSARAGTSGTTDTQYF.

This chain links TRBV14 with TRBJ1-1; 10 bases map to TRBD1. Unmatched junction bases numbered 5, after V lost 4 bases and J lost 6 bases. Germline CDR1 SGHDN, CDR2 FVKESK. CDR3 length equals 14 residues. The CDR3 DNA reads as TGTGCCAGCAGCCGGGACAGGGGTTGGTCTGAAGCTTTCTTT. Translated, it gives CASSRDRGWSEAFF.

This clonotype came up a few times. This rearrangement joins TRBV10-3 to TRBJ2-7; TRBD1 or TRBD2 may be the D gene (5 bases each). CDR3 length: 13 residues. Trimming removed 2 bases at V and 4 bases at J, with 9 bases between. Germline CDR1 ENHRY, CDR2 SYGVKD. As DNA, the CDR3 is TGTGCCATCAGTGAGCGGGACCCTTACGAGCAGTACTTC. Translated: CAISERDPYEQYF.

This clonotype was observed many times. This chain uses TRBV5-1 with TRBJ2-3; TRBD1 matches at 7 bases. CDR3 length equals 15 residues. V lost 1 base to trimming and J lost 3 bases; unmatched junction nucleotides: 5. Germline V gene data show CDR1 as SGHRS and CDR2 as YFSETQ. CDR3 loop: CASSLRDRETDTQYF. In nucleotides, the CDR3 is TGCGCCAGCAGCTTGCGGGACAGAGAAACAGATACGCAGTATTTT.

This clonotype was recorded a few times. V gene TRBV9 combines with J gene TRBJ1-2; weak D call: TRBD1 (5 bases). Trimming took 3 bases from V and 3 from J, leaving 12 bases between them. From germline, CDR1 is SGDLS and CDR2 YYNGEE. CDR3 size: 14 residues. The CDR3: CASSGGARDYGYTF. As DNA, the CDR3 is TGTGCCAGCAGCGGCGGGGCTCGGGACTATGGCTACACCTTC.

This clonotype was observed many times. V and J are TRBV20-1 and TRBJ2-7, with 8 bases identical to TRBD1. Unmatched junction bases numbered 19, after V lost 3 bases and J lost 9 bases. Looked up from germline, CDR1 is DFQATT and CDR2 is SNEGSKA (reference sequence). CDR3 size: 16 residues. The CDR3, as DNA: TGCAGTGCTAGGGACCCTGCGGACAGGGCATACTCTTGGCAGTACTTC. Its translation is CSARDPADRAYSWQYF.

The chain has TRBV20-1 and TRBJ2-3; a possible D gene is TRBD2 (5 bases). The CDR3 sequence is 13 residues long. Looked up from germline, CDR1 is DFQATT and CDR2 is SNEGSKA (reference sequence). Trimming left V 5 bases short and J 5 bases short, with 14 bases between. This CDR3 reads CSAPTPGIDTQYF. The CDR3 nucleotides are TGCAGTGCTCCCACCCCGGGGATAGATACGCAGTATTTT.

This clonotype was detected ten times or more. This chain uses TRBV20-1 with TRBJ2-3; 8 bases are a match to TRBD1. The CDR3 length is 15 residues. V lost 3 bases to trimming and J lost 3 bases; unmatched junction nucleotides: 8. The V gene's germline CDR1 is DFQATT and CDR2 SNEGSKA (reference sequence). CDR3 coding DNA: TGCAGTGCTAGCACCGACAGGGGTGAAACAGATACGCAGTATTTT. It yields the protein CSASTDRGETDTQYF.

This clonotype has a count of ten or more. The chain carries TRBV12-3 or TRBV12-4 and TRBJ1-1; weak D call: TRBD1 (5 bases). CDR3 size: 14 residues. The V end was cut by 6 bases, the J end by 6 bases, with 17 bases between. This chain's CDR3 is CASRLNTGSAEAFF. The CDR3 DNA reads TGTGCCAGCAGGCTCAACACAGGATCCGCTGAAGCTTTCTTT.

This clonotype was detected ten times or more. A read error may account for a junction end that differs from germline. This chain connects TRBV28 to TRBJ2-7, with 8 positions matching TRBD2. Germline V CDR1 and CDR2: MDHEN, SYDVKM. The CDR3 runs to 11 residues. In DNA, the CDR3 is TGTGCCAGCAGTTTCGGACTAGCAACCCTCTTC. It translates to CASSFGLATLF. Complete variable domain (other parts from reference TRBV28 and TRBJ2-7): DVKVTQSSRYLVKRTGEKVFLECVQDMDHENMFWYRQDPGLGLRLIYFSYDVKMKEKGDIPEGYSVSREKKERFSLILESASTNQTSMYLCASSFGLATLFGPGTRLTVT.

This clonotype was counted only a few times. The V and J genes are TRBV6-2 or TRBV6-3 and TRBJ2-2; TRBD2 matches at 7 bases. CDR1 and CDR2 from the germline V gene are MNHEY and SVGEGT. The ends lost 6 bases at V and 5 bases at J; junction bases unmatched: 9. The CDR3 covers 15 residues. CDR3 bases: TGTGCCAGCAGGGGACTATCCCAGGGTACCGGGGAGCTGTTTTTT. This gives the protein CASRGLSQGTGELFF.

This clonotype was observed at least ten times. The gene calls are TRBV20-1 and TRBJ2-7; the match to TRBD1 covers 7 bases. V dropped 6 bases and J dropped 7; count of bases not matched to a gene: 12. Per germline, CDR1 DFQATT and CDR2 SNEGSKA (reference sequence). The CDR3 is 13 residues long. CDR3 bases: TGCAGTGCGATCCTGACAGGGTTGAGGGAGCAGTACTTC. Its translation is CSAILTGLREQYF.

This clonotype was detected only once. CDR3 DNA sequence: TGTGCCAGCAGTTTATTTGTGACTAGCGGGAACCGTAACGAGCAGTACTTC. Protein sequence: CASSLFVTSGNRNEQYF. The chain joins TRBV28 to TRBJ2-7; 11 bases agree with TRBD2. The CDR3 is 17 amino acids. V trimming: 1 base; J trimming: 5 bases; junction bases outside the gene matches: 10. Germline values: CDR1 MDHEN, CDR2 SYDVKM.

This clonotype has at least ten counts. DNA of the CDR3: TGTGCCAGCAGCCAGCGACTAGCGGGATTAAATGAGCAGTTCTTC. Its translation is CASSQRLAGLNEQFF. This rearrangement joins TRBV4-2 to TRBJ2-1; 11 bases are a match to TRBD2. Per the germline V gene, CDR1 is LGHNA and CDR2 is YNFKEQ. J lost 7 bases, V lost 3 bases, and 5 bases had no gene match. The CDR3 length is 15 residues.

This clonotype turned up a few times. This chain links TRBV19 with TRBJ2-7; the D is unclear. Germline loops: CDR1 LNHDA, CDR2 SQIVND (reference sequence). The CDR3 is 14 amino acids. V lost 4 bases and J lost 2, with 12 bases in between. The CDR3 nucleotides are TGTGCCAGTAGTACCCCCCGGGTACCCTACGAGCAGTACTTC. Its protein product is CASSTPRVPYEQYF.

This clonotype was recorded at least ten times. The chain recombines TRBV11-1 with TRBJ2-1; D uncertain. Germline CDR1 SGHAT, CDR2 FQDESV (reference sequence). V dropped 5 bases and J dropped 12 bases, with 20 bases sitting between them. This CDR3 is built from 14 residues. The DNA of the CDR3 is TGTGCCAGCAGCACCTGGACGGCTGGGGATGGGCAGTTCTTC. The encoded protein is CASSTWTAGDGQFF.

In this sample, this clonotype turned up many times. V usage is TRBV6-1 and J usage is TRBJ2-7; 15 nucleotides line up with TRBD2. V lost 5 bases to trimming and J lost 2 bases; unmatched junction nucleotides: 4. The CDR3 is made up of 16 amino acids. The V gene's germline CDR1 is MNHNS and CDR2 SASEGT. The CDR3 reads CASSLGLAGGAYEQYF. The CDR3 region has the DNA TGTGCCAGCAGTCTCGGACTAGCGGGAGGGGCCTACGAGCAGTACTTC.

The CDR3 sequence: CASSLFPPSGQGGSPLHF. In DNA form, the CDR3 reads TGTGCCAGCAGCTTATTTCCCCCTTCGGGACAGGGGGGTTCACCCCTCCACTTT. The chain has TRBV7-8 and TRBJ1-6; 11 bases align to TRBD1. CDR1 is SGHVS, CDR2 FQNEAQ, per germline. V lost 2 bases and J lost 9; bases outside the gene matches: 12. CDR3 length: 18 amino acids.